This T cell receptor beta chain originates from a study of cytomegalovirus exposure and HLA in healthy donors. Study-wide findings and caveats: The study had only CMV serostatus as immune exposure information.

With 60 Vbeta and 13 Jbeta primers, the PCR was carried out. TCRdb keeps only in-frame clones here, not all; method: immunoSEQ multiplex PCR. Of about 190,000 clones listed, roughly four fifths are singletons. The germline gives CDR1 SSHAT, CDR2 FNYEAQ (reference sequence). CDR3 length: 14 amino acids. In regard to this clone: The antigen is not known. The junction departs from the called germline gene at one end, perhaps through a read error.

The source is a man between 18 and 29 years old in good health and CMV-seronegative. The V call is TRBV7-7, the J call TRBJ2-3; 10 bases line up with TRBD1. Sequencing was carried out using PBMCs. CDR3 DNA: TGTGCTAGCAGCTTGGGACAGGGGATAGATACGCAGTATTTT. Protein sequence: CASSLGQGIDTQYF.